The 25 T cell receptor beta chains below were found in one sample sequenced in a study of preoperative IRX-2 immunotherapy in early breast cancer. Specified treatment: preoperative locoregional IRX-2 cytokine immunotherapy. Data came from immunoSEQ multiplex PCR; TCRdb stores just in-frame clones and leaves some out. Here the sample spans just over 25,000 clones, 75% to 90% being singletons. The starting material was lymph node tissue, obtained after IRX-2 immunotherapy. The receptors come from a human donor with breast cancer.

The chain is built from TRBV7-1 and TRBJ1-2; the match to TRBD1 covers 7 bases. TRBV7-1 is assigned to the ORF class and has an uncertain function. The CDR3 contains 13 residues. Germline trimming cut 5 bases from V and 7 bases from J; bases unmatched to any gene: 7. CDR3 DNA: TGTGCCAGCAGCGGAACAGGGGTTGGTGGCTACACCTTC. Translated: CASSGTGVGGYTF.

The chain is built from TRBV30 and TRBJ2-6; 10 positions match TRBD1. The germline V gene has CDR1 GTSNPN and CDR2 SVGIG (reference sequence). Unmatched junction bases numbered 3, after V lost 4 bases and J lost 0 bases. The CDR3 has 16 amino acids. The CDR3 loop reads CAWTGTGASGANVLTF. In DNA, the CDR3 is TGTGCCTGGACCGGGACAGGGGCCTCTGGGGCCAACGTCCTGACTTTC. Supplemented by reference TRBV30 and TRBJ2-6, the full variable domain reads SQTIHQWPATLVQPVGSPLSLECTVEGTSNPNLYWYRQAAGRGLQLLFYSVGIGQISSEVPQNLSASRPQDRQFILSSKKLLLSDSGFYLCAWTGTGASGANVLTFGAGSRLTVL.

V usage is TRBV10-2 and J usage is TRBJ1-1; D is ambiguous. The germline V and J ends were trimmed by 2 bases and 4 bases, with 11 bases remaining between them. The CDR3 is 14 residues long. Germline V CDR1 and CDR2: WSHSY, SAAADI. CDR3 DNA: TGCGCCAGCAGTGAGGGGAGGGTAGCCACTGAAGCTTTCTTT. Translating it yields CASSEGRVATEAFF.

This chain connects TRBV6-8 to TRBJ1-1; no reliable D call. The CDR3 has 14 amino acids. The ends were cut back, 10 bases at V and 1 base at J, with 16 bases in the middle. Germline V gives CDR1 MNHGY, CDR2 SAAAGT. The CDR3 coding sequence is TGTGCCATCAGGACCCCCTCTGGGAACACTGAAGCTTTCTTT. Translating it yields CAIRTPSGNTEAFF.

There are a few counts of this clone. The chain employs TRBV28 and TRBJ2-7; the match to TRBD1 covers 7 bases. There are 14 residues in the CDR3. Unmatched junction bases numbered 8, after V lost 5 bases and J lost 4 bases. Germline-derived CDR1 and CDR2 are MDHEN and SYDVKM. The CDR3 loop reads CASSGGGRGYEQYV. DNA of the CDR3: TGTGCCAGCAGTGGGGGCGGCAGGGGGTACGAGCAGTACGTC.

This clone has just a few counts. The CDR3 nucleotides read TGCAGCGCTGATGAAGGGACAGGGCAGCAAGCTTTCTTT. Protein sequence: CSADEGTGQQAFF. The chain links TRBV29-1 to TRBJ1-1; 9 bases map to TRBD1. CDR1 SQVTM and CDR2 ANQGSEA come from the germline V gene. Trimming at V came to 7 bases and at J to 9 bases, leaving 12 bases not matched to a gene. This CDR3 spans 13 amino acids.

V usage is TRBV11-3 and J usage is TRBJ1-6; no clear D gene. Germline V CDR1 and CDR2: SGHNT, YENEEA. Trimming left V 5 bases short and J 0 bases short, with 8 bases between. The CDR3 extends over 15 amino acids. The CDR3 spells CASSPAGSYNSPLHF. The DNA for the CDR3 is TGTGCCAGCAGCCCCGCGGGCTCCTATAATTCACCCCTCCACTTT.

V is TRBV5-1 and J is TRBJ2-2, with no clear D. The CDR3 consists of 14 residues. Deletions cut 0 bases from V and 0 bases from J, with 3 bases between. CDR1 is SGHRS, CDR2 YFSETQ, per germline. This CDR3 reads CASSLETNTGELFF. The CDR3 bases are TGCGCCAGCAGCTTGGAAACGAACACCGGGGAGCTGTTTTTT. Supplemented by reference TRBV5-1 and TRBJ2-2, the full variable domain reads KAGVTQTPRYLIKTRGQQVTLSCSPISGHRSVSWYQQTPGQGLQFLFEYFSETQRNKGNFPGRFSGRQFSNSRSEMNVSTLELGDSALYLCASSLETNTGELFFGEGSRLTVL.

The chain employs TRBV6-8 and TRBJ2-3; D uncertain. V was cut by 10 bases and J by 0 bases, with 14 bases left in between. Germline V CDR1 and CDR2: MNHGY, SAAAGT. The CDR3 length is 14 residues. The CDR3 DNA reads TGTGCCATCACGGACGGAGCTAGCACAGATACGCAGTATTTT. Its protein product is CAITDGASTDTQYF.

The chain recombines TRBV6-1 with TRBJ2-5; 14 positions agree with TRBD2. Looked up from germline, CDR1 is MNHNS and CDR2 is SASEGT. The J segment lost 5 bases and the V segment lost 1 base, leaving 9 bases of the junction unmatched. This CDR3 is 18 amino acids long. Written as DNA, the CDR3 is TGTGCCAGCAGTGAAGGACTAGCGGGGGGGCGGTTCGATGAGACCCAGTACTTC. The encoded protein is CASSEGLAGGRFDETQYF.

The chain links TRBV28 to TRBJ2-1; D not certain. The germline gives CDR1 MDHEN, CDR2 SYDVKM. This CDR3 region has 14 residues. Trimming removed 5 bases from V and 4 bases from J, with 12 bases in between. The DNA for the CDR3 is TGTGCCAGCAGTCCGGCTACGGATTACAATGAGCAGTTCTTC. Its protein product is CASSPATDYNEQFF. Full variable domain (remainder filled in from reference TRBV28 and TRBJ2-1): DVKVTQSSRYLVKRTGEKVFLECVQDMDHENMFWYRQDPGLGLRLIYFSYDVKMKEKGDIPEGYSVSREKKERFSLILESASTNQTSMYLCASSPATDYNEQFFGPGTRLTVL.

The chain links TRBV10-2 to TRBJ2-1; D unclear. CDR3 size: 12 residues. The V gene lost 8 bases and the J gene lost 5 bases, with 10 bases spanning the gap. Germline lookup yields CDR1 WSHSY and CDR2 SAAADI. The CDR3 sequence is CASLRTNNEQFF. CDR3 in DNA: TGCGCCAGCCTCCGCACCAACAATGAGCAGTTCTTC.

This rearrangement joins TRBV29-1 to TRBJ2-2, with no clear D. CDR1 SQVTM and CDR2 ANQGSEA come from the germline V gene. This CDR3 has 13 amino acids. The V and J ends lost 6 bases and 4 bases respectively, with 12 bases between them. CDR3 in DNA: TGCAGCGTCGGTGTCACCGCCACCGGGGAGCTGTTTTTT. Its protein is CSVGVTATGELFF.

This clone was picked up a small number of times. This chain joins TRBV29-1 and TRBJ2-2; the D gene could be TRBD1 or TRBD2 (5 bases each). Germline CDR1 and CDR2: SQVTM and ANQGSEA. The CDR3 length is 13 residues. Trimming cost V 2 bases and J 9 bases, with 13 bases left between them. In DNA form, the CDR3 reads TGCAGCGTTGAAATGTCCGGGACCCGGGAGCTGTTTTTT. Translated: CSVEMSGTRELFF.

This clone was counted once. The chain couples TRBV5-1 to TRBJ2-1; TRBD2 aligns across 8 bases. Per the germline V gene, CDR1 is SGHRS and CDR2 is YFSETQ. CDR3 size: 16 residues. The trim removed 4 bases at V and 4 bases at J, leaving 10 bases unmatched. The CDR3: CASSIRSGGQYNEQFF. The CDR3, as DNA: TGCGCCAGCAGCATACGAAGCGGGGGCCAATACAATGAGCAGTTCTTC.

There are a few counts of this clone. CDR3 loop: CASSASGTDNYGYTF. The CDR3 nucleotides are TGTGCCAGTAGTGCCTCCGGGACAGATAACTATGGCTACACCTTC. V is TRBV19 and J is TRBJ1-2; 7 bases agree with TRBD1. V shed 5 bases and J 1 base; nucleotides not matched to a gene: 7. The CDR3 covers 15 residues. From germline, CDR1 is LNHDA and CDR2 SQIVND (reference sequence).

The rearrangement uses TRBV19 and TRBJ1-4; D unresolved. From germline, CDR1 is LNHDA and CDR2 SQIVND (reference sequence). The germline V and J ends were trimmed by 1 base and 0 bases, with 12 bases remaining between them. This CDR3 has 17 amino acids. CDR3 coding DNA: TGTGCCAGTAGTATAGGGAGGGCCCCCCCAACTAATGAAAAACTGTTTTTT. Translated: CASSIGRAPPTNEKLFF.

This clone was seen just once. This chain uses TRBV28 with TRBJ1-6; 12 bases are shared with TRBD1. This CDR3 is built from 16 residues. The ends lost 4 bases at V and 9 bases at J; junction bases unmatched: 7. The germline V gene has CDR1 MDHEN and CDR2 SYDVKM. Written as DNA, the CDR3 is TGTGCCAGCAGTTCACCGGGACAGGGGGCGAGTTCACCCCTCCACTTT. It encodes CASSSPGQGASSPLHF.

The V and J genes are TRBV5-1 and TRBJ1-2; 11 bases match TRBD1. Trimming cost V 4 bases and J 7 bases; bases outside gene matches: 12. Germline CDR1 reads SGHRS; CDR2 reads YFSETQ. This CDR3 has 16 amino acids. The CDR3 DNA follows: TGCGCCAGCAGCCCACAAACTGAGGGACAGGGGGTTGGCTACACCTTC. Its protein product is CASSPQTEGQGVGYTF.

V and J are TRBV15 and TRBJ2-1; maybe TRBD1 (6 bases). The CDR3 length is 14 residues. Germline CDR1 is LNHNV and CDR2 is YYDKDF (reference sequence). V lost 5 bases and J 4 bases, leaving 12 bases between the germline ends. The DNA of the CDR3 is TGTGCCACCAGCGTTCAGGGGTCATACAATGAGCAGTTCTTC. Translation gives CATSVQGSYNEQFF.

This sequence joins TRBV6-8 and TRBJ2-2; 10 bases fit TRBD2. This CDR3 region has 17 residues. Germline CDR1 MNHGY, CDR2 SAAAGT. The J segment lost 5 bases and the V segment lost 0 bases, leaving 6 bases of the junction unmatched. CDR3 amino acids: CASSYSGLGLATGELFF. The CDR3 DNA reads as TGTGCCAGCAGTTACTCGGGTCTGGGACTAGCGACCGGGGAGCTGTTTTTT.

The V and J genes are TRBV10-2 and TRBJ1-4, with D perhaps TRBD1 (6 bases). Between the trimmed V and J ends, which lost 2 bases and 4 bases, there was a span of 8 bases. CDR3 size: 14 residues. Germline-derived CDR1 and CDR2 are WSHSY and SAAADI. The CDR3 nucleotides read TGCGCCAGCAGTGAGGGGACAAGTAATGAAAAACTGTTTTTT. Protein product: CASSEGTSNEKLFF.

The CDR3 DNA sequence: TGTGCCAGTAGACTCACAGGGGGCAGACACACCGGGGAGCTGTTTTTT. Translating gives CASRLTGGRHTGELFF. The chain has TRBV19 and TRBJ2-2; 9 bases line up with TRBD1. The V gene's germline CDR1 is LNHDA and CDR2 SQIVND (reference sequence). The length of the CDR3 is 16 residues. Trimming cost V 6 bases and J 3 bases; bases outside gene matches: 8. Variable domain in full (rest from reference TRBV19 and TRBJ2-2): DGGITQSPKYLFRKEGQNVTLSCEQNLNHDAMYWYRQDPGQGLRLIYYSQIVNDFQKGDIAEGYSVSREKKESFPLTVTSAQKNPTAFYLCASRLTGGRHTGELFFGEGSRLTVL.

This clone appeared a few times. The CDR3: CASSLVNLLAEETF. The CDR3 DNA reads as TGTGCCAGCAGCTTAGTGAACCTTTTGGCAGAGGAGACCTTC. The chain combines TRBV11-3 with TRBJ1-2; D is undetermined. CDR3 size: 14 residues. V lost 1 base and J 14 bases, leaving 20 bases between the germline ends. Germline V gene data show CDR1 as SGHNT and CDR2 as YENEEA.

This chain joins TRBV5-1 and TRBJ2-5; possible D gene TRBD2, 6 bases. Germline V lookup: CDR1 SGHRS, CDR2 YFSETQ. CDR3 length: 14 residues. Trimming left V 3 bases short and J 2 bases short, with 11 bases between. This CDR3 reads CASSSRGGQETQYF. The DNA for the CDR3 is TGCGCCAGCAGCTCTAGGGGAGGACAAGAGACCCAGTACTTC.